The 4 T cell receptor beta chains reported below all come from one sample, sequenced in a study of cytomegalovirus exposure and HLA in healthy donors. TCRdb keeps only in-frame clones here, not all; method: immunoSEQ multiplex PCR. The profile shows roughly 70,000 clones, nearly 98% of them singletons. Sequencing was performed on PBMCs. These receptors all stem from a woman aged 18-29 years in good health and CMV-seropositive.

The chain links TRBV19 to TRBJ2-7, with D unresolved. Germline V CDR1 and CDR2: LNHDA, SQIVND (reference sequence). The germline V and J ends were trimmed by 4 bases and 2 bases, with 12 bases remaining between them. The CDR3 spans 14 residues. The CDR3 spells CASSTVDGAYEQYF. CDR3 in DNA: TGTGCCAGTAGTACCGTCGACGGAGCCTACGAGCAGTACTTC.

The rearrangement links TRBV9 to TRBJ2-5; 11 nucleotides agree with TRBD2. Trimming cost V 2 bases and J 2 bases; bases outside gene matches: 2. CDR3 size: 15 residues. Germline loops: CDR1 SGDLS, CDR2 YYNGEE. CDR3 nucleotide sequence: TGTGCCAGCAGCGTGTCTAGCGGGAGGCAAGAGACCCAGTACTTC. This translates into CASSVSSGRQETQYF.

In its sample, this clone was seen once. The rearrangement links TRBV30 to TRBJ2-5; 8 bases line up with TRBD2. Germline V gene lookup returns CDR1 GTSNPN and CDR2 SVGIG (reference sequence). After removal of 1 base from V and 0 bases from J, the junction contained 7 bases not matched to a gene. The CDR3 consists of 16 residues. The CDR3 DNA follows: TGTGCCTGGAGTGGTAGTAGCGGGGAGTACCAAGAGACCCAGTACTTC. Its translation: CAWSGSSGEYQETQYF.

V and J are TRBV7-9 and TRBJ2-7; weak D call: TRBD2 (6 bases). Trimming shortened V by 6 bases and J by 5 bases, and 26 bases separated the two germline ends. Germline V gene data show CDR1 as SEHNR and CDR2 as FQNEAQ (reference sequence). This CDR3 is 17 amino acids long. CDR3 in amino acids: CASRPLEGGTSIDEQYF. CDR3 DNA sequence: TGTGCCAGCAGACCATTGGAAGGAGGGACGTCTATCGACGAGCAGTACTTC.